This entry lists 8 T cell receptor beta chains sequenced from one sample in a study of control samples from healthy donors and cancer patients. Libraries were prepared by immunoSEQ multiplex PCR; TCRdb keeps only in-frame clonotypes and omits some of them. The sample yields roughly 200,000 clones, over 90% seen once. Sequencing used blood. These receptors all come from a man over 45 in good health.

The V gene is TRBV14, the J gene TRBJ1-1, with 8 bases identical to TRBD1. Trimming cost V 0 bases and J 4 bases; bases outside gene matches: 4. CDR1 and CDR2 from the germline V gene are SGHDN and FVKESK. This CDR3 has 15 residues. The CDR3 sequence is CASSQEDRALTEAFF. The CDR3 nucleotides are TGTGCCAGCAGCCAAGAGGACAGGGCCCTCACTGAAGCTTTCTTT.

The genes are TRBV24-1 and TRBJ1-1; the match to TRBD1 covers 7 bases. CDR3 length equals 14 residues. Losses at the gene ends were 6 bases for V and 10 bases for J; bases not matched to a gene: 13. CDR1 is KGHDR and CDR2 is SFDVKD in the germline V gene. CDR3 DNA: TGTGCCACCAGTTCGACAGGGCTAGGATTAGGAGCTTTCTTT. This sequence encodes CATSSTGLGLGAFF.

This clone has only one observation. V usage is TRBV29-1 and J usage is TRBJ1-1; 10 nucleotides line up with TRBD1. The CDR3 has 13 residues. CDR1 SQVTM and CDR2 ANQGSEA come from the germline V gene. Trimming at V came to 5 bases and at J to 2 bases, leaving 2 bases not matched to a gene. CDR3 sequence: CSVTTGGNTEAFF. The CDR3 DNA sequence: TGCAGCGTTACGACAGGGGGCAACACTGAAGCTTTCTTT.

The chain has TRBV5-1 and TRBJ2-1, with D tentatively TRBD2 (6 bases). Trimming pared 0 bases from V and 4 bases from J, leaving 8 bases between. This CDR3 has 14 amino acids. Germline-derived CDR1 and CDR2 are SGHRS and YFSETQ. The DNA of the CDR3 is TGCGCCAGCAGCTTGGAAGGGAGGTACAATGAGCAGTTCTTC. This translates into CASSLEGRYNEQFF.

The rearrangement joins TRBV5-5 to TRBJ2-7; D assignment may be TRBD1 or TRBD2 (6 bases each). The CDR3 spans 15 residues. Germline CDR1 and CDR2: SGHKS and YYEKEE (reference sequence). Deletions cut 4 bases from V and 1 base from J, with 15 bases between. CDR3 loop: CASSLAGGMSYEQYF. The CDR3 DNA follows: TGTGCCAGCAGCCTGGCCGGGGGCATGTCCTACGAGCAGTACTTC.

The chain recombines TRBV10-3 with TRBJ2-7; 9 bases are shared with TRBD1. The ends lost 6 bases at V and 2 bases at J; junction bases unmatched: 8. The CDR3 length is 15 residues. Germline-derived CDR1 and CDR2 are ENHRY and SYGVKD. The CDR3 protein is CAIRTGTGITYEQYF. Here the CDR3 DNA reads TGTGCCATCAGAACCGGGACAGGGATTACCTACGAGCAGTACTTC.

The chain links TRBV12-3 or TRBV12-4 to TRBJ1-4; D is unresolved. V lost 8 bases and J lost 8, with 15 bases in between. The CDR3 has 13 amino acids. Written as DNA, the CDR3 is TGTGCCAGCCAGAGGGTAGAGGGAGAAAAACTGTTTTTT. Its protein is CASQRVEGEKLFF.

The chain employs TRBV5-6 and TRBJ1-1; D perhaps matches TRBD1 (5 bases). CDR3 length equals 15 residues. Germline CDR1 and CDR2: SGHDT and YYEEEE. Trimming left V 5 bases short and J 0 bases short, with 14 bases between. CDR3 bases: TGTGCCAGCAGGCATTTAACAGGAGTGAACACTGAAGCTTTCTTT. Amino acids: CASRHLTGVNTEAFF.